This T cell receptor (beta chain) was sequenced for a study of blood T cell repertoires in COVID-19. Per the study methods: Nucleated cell counts were estimated from reference gene primer amplification. Profiled with immunoSEQ multiplex PCR; TCRdb holds only in-frame clones, not every one. From that table come the V and J calls and clone size; the DNA was used to work out D and trimming. The top ten clones hold just over 0.85% of a sample with 350,000 to 400,000 clones, about nine tenths of them seen once. The V end was cut by 2 bases, the J end by 3 bases, with 7 bases between. The CDR3 has 14 amino acids. Germline CDR1 is LNHDA and CDR2 is SQIVND (reference sequence).

The V call is TRBV19, the J call TRBJ1-4; D is ambiguous. Sequences were obtained from PBMCs or T cells enriched from blood (not recorded which). The TCR sequence derives from a woman between 40 and 55 years old who had been exposed to COVID-19. In nucleotides, the CDR3 is TGTGCCAGTAGTATAACCATAGCTAATGAAAAACTGTTTTTT. This sequence encodes CASSITIANEKLFF. Looking up the rest from reference TRBV19 and TRBJ1-4 gives the full variable domain: DGGITQSPKYLFRKEGQNVTLSCEQNLNHDAMYWYRQDPGQGLRLIYYSQIVNDFQKGDIAEGYSVSREKKESFPLTVTSAQKNPTAFYLCASSITIANEKLFFGSGTQLSVL.